The 10 T cell receptor beta chains in this list originate from one sample, sequenced in a study of glioma-infiltrating T cells. TCR alpha and beta CDR3 regions were amplified from RNA using iRepertoire nested multiplex PCR. TCRdb reanalysed the multiplex PCR reads using MiXCR and keeps one entry per CDR3 protein. The table includes approximately 130,000 distinct CDR3 sequences, around a quarter detected once. The sequenced material came from glioma tissue, nonneoplastic brain tissue, or PBMCs (not recorded which). The receptors were sampled from a human donor with low-grade glioma or glioblastoma, undergoing nonglioma brain surgery, or in good health (not recorded which).

The J gene is TRBJ2-5, the V gene TRBV7-2; perhaps TRBD1 as D (6 bases). CDR1 is SGHTA, CDR2 FQGNSA, per germline. The CDR3 length is 16 residues. V lost 4 bases and J lost 1, with 16 bases in between. The CDR3 DNA follows: TGTGCCAGCAGCTCCTCCCCAGGGGTGCTCCAAGAGACCCAGTACTTC. Translating it yields CASSSSPGVLQETQYF.

This clonotype was seen ten or more times. V gene TRBV7-2 combines with J gene TRBJ2-3; D is undetermined. Trimming removed 2 bases at V and 1 base at J, with 4 bases between. The germline V gene has CDR1 SGHTA and CDR2 FQGNSA. CDR3 length: 13 amino acids. The CDR3 loop is CASSLYRTDTQYF. The CDR3 coding sequence is TGTGCCAGCAGCTTATACCGCACAGATACGCAGTATTTT.

This clonotype was detected only a few times. This sequence joins TRBV24-1 and TRBJ2-1; D might be TRBD2 (5 bases). From germline, CDR1 is KGHDR and CDR2 SFDVKD. The CDR3 consists of 17 residues. The ends were cut back, 2 bases at V and 2 bases at J, with 15 bases in the middle. CDR3 DNA sequence: TGTGCCACCAGTGATTCCCGGGGTAGCAACGCCTACAATGAGCAGTTCTTC. It specifies CATSDSRGSNAYNEQFF.

This clonotype came up a few times. J is TRBJ1-4 and V is TRBV11-2, with D perhaps matching TRBD1 (5 bases). Germline lookup yields CDR1 SGHAT and CDR2 FQNNGV. The CDR3 has 14 residues. Trimming removed 5 bases at V and 6 bases at J, with 13 bases between. CDR3 bases: TGTGCCAGCAGCCGAGGGGCACTGGATGAAAAACTGTTTTTT. Its translation: CASSRGALDEKLFF.

This clonotype has just one count. The junction does not match germline at one end; this may be a read error. The CDR3 reads CASSSQAGGPADAQYF. The DNA of the CDR3 is TGTGCCAGCAGTTCCCAAGCGGGGGGGCCCGCAGATGCGCAGTATTTT. This chain connects TRBV6-5 to TRBJ2-3; 10 bases line up with TRBD2. Per germline, CDR1 MNHEY and CDR2 SVGAGI. CDR3 length: 16 amino acids.

The rearrangement joins TRBV7-2 to TRBJ1-1; tentative D call: TRBD1 (6 bases). Germline assignment: CDR1 SGHTA and CDR2 FQGNSA. CDR3 length: 14 residues. The V end was cut by 7 bases, the J end by 4 bases, with 16 bases between. The CDR3 coding sequence is TGTGCCAGCACCATGTATGACAGGCGCACTGAAGCTTTCTTT. Encoded protein: CASTMYDRRTEAFF.

The rearrangement joins TRBV29-1 to TRBJ1-2, with D maybe TRBD1 (5 bases). CDR1 and CDR2 (germline): SQVTM, ANQGSEA. The CDR3 is made up of 14 amino acids. V dropped 6 bases and J dropped 0 bases, with 14 bases sitting between them. As DNA, the CDR3 is TGCAGCGTGGGACTAAGACGGGCTAACTATGGCTACACCTTC. Amino acids: CSVGLRRANYGYTF.

This clonotype was observed a handful of times. This rearrangement joins TRBV28 to TRBJ2-2, with D possibly matching TRBD1 (5 bases). The CDR3 is 15 amino acids. Germline V gene lookup returns CDR1 MDHEN and CDR2 SYDVKM. The V end lost 3 bases, the J end lost 2 bases, and 10 bases lay between the germline ends. CDR3 bases: TGTGCCAGCAGTTTTCTGACAGCAAACACCGGGGAGCTGTTTTTT. Its translation is CASSFLTANTGELFF.

This clonotype was detected many times. This rearrangement joins TRBV6-1 to TRBJ2-1; D gene ambiguous. The CDR3 has 13 residues. Deletions cut 7 bases from V and 7 bases from J, with 14 bases between. Germline CDR1 reads MNHNS; CDR2 reads SASEGT. The CDR3 sequence: CASNDRARNEQFF. The CDR3 DNA follows: TGTGCCAGCAACGACCGGGCGCGAAATGAGCAGTTCTTC.

In this sample, this clonotype turned up a few times. The chain combines TRBV28 with TRBJ1-3, with 9 bases matching TRBD1. With V trimmed by 3 bases and J by 2 bases, 5 bases remained unmatched. This CDR3 has 16 amino acids. Per the germline V gene, CDR1 is MDHEN and CDR2 is SYDVKM. The CDR3 here is CASSFPGQGTGNTIYF. The CDR3 bases are TGTGCCAGCAGTTTCCCGGGACAGGGTACTGGAAACACCATATATTTT.